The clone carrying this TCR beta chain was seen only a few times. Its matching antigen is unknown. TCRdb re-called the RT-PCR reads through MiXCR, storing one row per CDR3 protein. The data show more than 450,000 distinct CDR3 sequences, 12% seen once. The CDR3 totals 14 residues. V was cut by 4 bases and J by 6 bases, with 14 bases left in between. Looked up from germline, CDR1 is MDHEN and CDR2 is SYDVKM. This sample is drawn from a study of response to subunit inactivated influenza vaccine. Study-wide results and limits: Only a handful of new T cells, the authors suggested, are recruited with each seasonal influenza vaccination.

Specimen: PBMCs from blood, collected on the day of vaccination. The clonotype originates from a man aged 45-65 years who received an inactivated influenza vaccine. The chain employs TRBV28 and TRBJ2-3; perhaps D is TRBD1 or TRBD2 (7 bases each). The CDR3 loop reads CASSSGGGPDTQYF. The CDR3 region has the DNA TGTGCCAGCAGTTCAGGGGGGGGCCCGGATACGCAGTATTTT.